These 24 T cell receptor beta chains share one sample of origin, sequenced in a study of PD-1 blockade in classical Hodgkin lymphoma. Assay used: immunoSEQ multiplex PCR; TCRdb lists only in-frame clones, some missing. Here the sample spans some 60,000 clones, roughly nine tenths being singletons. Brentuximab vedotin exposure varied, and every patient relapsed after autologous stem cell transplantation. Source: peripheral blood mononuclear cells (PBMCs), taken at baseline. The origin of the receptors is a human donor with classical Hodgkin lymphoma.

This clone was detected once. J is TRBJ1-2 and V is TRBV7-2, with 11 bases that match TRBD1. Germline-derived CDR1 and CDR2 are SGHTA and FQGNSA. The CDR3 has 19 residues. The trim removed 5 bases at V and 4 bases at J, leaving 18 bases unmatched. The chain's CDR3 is CASSRAPGQGVGLGYGYTF. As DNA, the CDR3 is TGTGCCAGCAGCCGGGCCCCGGGACAGGGGGTAGGGTTGGGCTATGGCTACACCTTC.

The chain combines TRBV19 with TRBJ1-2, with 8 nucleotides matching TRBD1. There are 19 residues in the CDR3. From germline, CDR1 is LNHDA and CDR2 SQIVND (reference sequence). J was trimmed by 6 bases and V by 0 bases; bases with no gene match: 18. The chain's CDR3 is CASSIDPFRRRGLLDGYTF. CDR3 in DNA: TGTGCCAGTAGTATAGATCCTTTTCGCCGCAGGGGGCTCCTGGATGGCTACACCTTC.

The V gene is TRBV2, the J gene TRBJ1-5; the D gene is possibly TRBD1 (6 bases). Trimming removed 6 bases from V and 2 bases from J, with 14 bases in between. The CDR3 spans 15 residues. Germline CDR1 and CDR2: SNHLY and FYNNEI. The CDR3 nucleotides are TGTGCCAGCAGCGAACAGGGTTCGGGCAATCAGCCCCAGCATTTT. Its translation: CASSEQGSGNQPQHF.

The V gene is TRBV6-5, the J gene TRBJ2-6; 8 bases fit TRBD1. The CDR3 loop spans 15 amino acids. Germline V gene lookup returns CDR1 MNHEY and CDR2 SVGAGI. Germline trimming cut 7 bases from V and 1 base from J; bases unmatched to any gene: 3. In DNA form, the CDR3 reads TGTGCCAGCAACTACAGGGGGTCTGGGGCCAACGTCCTGACTTTC. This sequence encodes CASNYRGSGANVLTF.

The chain's CDR3 is CATSREVMNSGSADTQYF. The DNA of the CDR3 is TGTGCCACCAGCAGAGAAGTGATGAATTCGGGTTCGGCAGATACGCAGTATTTT. The chain recombines TRBV15 with TRBJ2-3; D uncertain. V shed 0 bases and J shed 4 bases, with 20 bases lying between them. This CDR3 spans 18 amino acids. Germline V gene sequence: CDR1 LNHNV, CDR2 YYDKDF (reference sequence).

The CDR3 DNA follows: TGTGCCAGCAGTCACAGGGGTGAAAAACTGTTTTTT. Amino acids: CASSHRGEKLFF. The rearrangement uses TRBV6-5 and TRBJ1-4, with 7 nucleotides matching TRBD1. CDR3 length: 12 residues. The ends lost 5 bases at V and 7 bases at J; junction bases unmatched: 1. CDR1 is MNHEY and CDR2 is SVGAGI in the germline V gene.

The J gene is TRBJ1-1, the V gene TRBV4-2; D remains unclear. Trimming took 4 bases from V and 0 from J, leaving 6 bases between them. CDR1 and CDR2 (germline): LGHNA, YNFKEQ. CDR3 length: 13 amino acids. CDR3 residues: CASSRAMNTEAFF. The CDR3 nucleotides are TGTGCCAGCAGCCGAGCCATGAACACTGAAGCTTTCTTT.

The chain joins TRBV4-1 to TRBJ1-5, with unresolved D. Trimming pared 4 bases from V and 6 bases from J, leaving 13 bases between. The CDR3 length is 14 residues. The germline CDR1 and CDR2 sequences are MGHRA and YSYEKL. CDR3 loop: CASSLLVGGQPQHF. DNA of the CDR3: TGCGCCAGCAGCCTCCTGGTAGGCGGTCAGCCCCAGCATTTT.

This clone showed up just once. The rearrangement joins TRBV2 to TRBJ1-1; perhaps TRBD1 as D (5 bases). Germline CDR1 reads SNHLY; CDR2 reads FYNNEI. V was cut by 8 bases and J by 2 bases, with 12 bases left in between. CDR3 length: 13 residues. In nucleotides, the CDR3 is TGTGCCAGCGTCCGGGGGGTTAACACTGAAGCTTTCTTT. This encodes CASVRGVNTEAFF. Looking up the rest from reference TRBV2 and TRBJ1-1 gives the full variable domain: EPEVTQTPSHQVTQMGQEVILRCVPISNHLYFYWYRQILGQKVEFLVSFYNNEISEKSEIFDDQFSVERPDGSNFTLKIRSTKLEDSAMYFCASVRGVNTEAFFGQGTRLTVV.

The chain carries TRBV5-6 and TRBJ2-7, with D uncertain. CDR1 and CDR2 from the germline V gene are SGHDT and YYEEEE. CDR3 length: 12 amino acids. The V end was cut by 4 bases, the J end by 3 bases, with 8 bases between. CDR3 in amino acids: CASSTNSYEQYF. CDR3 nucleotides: TGTGCCAGCAGCACCAACAGCTACGAGCAGTACTTC.

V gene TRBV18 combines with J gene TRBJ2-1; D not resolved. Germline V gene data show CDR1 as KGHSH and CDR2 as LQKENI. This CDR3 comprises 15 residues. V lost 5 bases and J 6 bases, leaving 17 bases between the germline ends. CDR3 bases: TGTGCCAGCTCATCAGACGTTCTAGGAATCAATGAGCAGTTCTTC. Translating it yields CASSSDVLGINEQFF.

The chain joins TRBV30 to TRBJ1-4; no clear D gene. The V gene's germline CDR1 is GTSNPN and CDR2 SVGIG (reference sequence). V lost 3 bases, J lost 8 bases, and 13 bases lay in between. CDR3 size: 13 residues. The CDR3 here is CAWSMWIGEKLFF. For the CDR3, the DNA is TGTGCCTGGAGCATGTGGATCGGAGAAAAACTGTTTTTT.

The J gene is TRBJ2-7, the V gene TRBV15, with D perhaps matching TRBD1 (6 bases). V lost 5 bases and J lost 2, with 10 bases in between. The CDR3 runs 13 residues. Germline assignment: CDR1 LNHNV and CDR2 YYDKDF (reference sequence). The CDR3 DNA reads TGTGCCACCAGCGCCGGGACAACCTACGAGCAGTACTTC. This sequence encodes CATSAGTTYEQYF.

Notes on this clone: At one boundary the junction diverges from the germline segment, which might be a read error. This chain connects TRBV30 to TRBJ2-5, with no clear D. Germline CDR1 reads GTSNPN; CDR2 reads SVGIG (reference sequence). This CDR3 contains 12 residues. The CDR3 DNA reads TGTGCCTGGAGTGTACTTCAAGCGACCCAGTACTTC. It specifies CAWSVLQATQYF.

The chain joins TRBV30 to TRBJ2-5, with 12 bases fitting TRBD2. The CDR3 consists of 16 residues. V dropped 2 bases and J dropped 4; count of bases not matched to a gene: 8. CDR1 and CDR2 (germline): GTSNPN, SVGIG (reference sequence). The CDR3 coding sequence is TGTGCCTGGAGTCCGGGAGGACTAGCGGGGATAGAGACCCAGTACTTC. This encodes CAWSPGGLAGIETQYF.

The CDR3 is CASSSRATDTQYF. CDR3 nucleotide sequence: TGTGCCAGTAGCTCCCGGGCCACAGATACGCAGTATTTT. This chain links TRBV19 with TRBJ2-3, with D uncertain. V was pared by 6 bases and J by 2 bases, with 9 bases between. The CDR3 has 13 residues. Germline V gene lookup returns CDR1 LNHDA and CDR2 SQIVND (reference sequence).

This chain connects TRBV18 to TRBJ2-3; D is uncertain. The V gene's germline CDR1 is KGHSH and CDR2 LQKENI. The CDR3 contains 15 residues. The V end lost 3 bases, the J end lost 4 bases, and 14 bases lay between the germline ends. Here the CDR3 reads CASSPSQVRADTQYF. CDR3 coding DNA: TGTGCCAGCTCACCCTCCCAGGTTCGGGCAGATACGCAGTATTTT.

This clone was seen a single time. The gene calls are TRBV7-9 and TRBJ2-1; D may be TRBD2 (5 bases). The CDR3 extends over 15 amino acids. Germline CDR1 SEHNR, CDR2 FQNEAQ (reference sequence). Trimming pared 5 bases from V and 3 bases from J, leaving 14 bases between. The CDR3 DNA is TGTGCCAGCAGCCCCGGCTACGAGGGCTACAATGAGCAGTTCTTC. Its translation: CASSPGYEGYNEQFF.

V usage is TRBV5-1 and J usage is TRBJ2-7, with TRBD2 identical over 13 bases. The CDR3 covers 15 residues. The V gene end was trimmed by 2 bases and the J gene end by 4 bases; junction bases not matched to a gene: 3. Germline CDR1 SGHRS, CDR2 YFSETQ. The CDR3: CASSFATSGGYEQYF. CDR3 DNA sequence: TGCGCCAGCAGCTTCGCGACTAGCGGGGGGTACGAGCAGTACTTC.

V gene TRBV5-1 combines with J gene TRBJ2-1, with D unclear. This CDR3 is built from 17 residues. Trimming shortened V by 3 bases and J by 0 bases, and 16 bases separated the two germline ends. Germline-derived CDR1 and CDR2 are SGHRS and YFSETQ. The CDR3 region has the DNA TGCGCCAGCAGCTACGGAACAGCTTCTCCCTCCTACAATGAGCAGTTCTTC. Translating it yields CASSYGTASPSYNEQFF.

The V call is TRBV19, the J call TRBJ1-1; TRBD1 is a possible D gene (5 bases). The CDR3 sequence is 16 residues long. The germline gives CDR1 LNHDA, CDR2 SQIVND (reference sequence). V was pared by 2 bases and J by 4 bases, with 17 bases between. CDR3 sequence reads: CASSIPGGGVGTEAFF. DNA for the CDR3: TGTGCCAGTAGTATACCTGGTGGGGGGGTTGGCACTGAAGCTTTCTTT.

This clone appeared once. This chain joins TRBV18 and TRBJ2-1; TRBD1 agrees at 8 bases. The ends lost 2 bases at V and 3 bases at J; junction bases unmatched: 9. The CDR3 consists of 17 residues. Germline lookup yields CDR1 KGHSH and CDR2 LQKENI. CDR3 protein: CASSPWAGGEIYNEQFF. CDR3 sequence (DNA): TGTGCCAGCTCACCATGGGCAGGGGGCGAAATCTACAATGAGCAGTTCTTC. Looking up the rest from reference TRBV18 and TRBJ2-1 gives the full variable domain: NAGVMQNPRHLVRRRGQEARLRCSPMKGHSHVYWYRQLPEEGLKFMVYLQKENIIDESGMPKERFSAEFPKEGPSILRIQQVVRGDSAAYFCASSPWAGGEIYNEQFFGPGTRLTVL.

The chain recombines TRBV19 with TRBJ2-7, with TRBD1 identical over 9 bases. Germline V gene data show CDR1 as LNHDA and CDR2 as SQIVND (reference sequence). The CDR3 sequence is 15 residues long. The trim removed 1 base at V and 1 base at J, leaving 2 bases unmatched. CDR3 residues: CASSIAGQGSYEQYF. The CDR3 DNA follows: TGTGCCAGTAGTATAGCAGGACAGGGGTCCTACGAGCAGTACTTC.

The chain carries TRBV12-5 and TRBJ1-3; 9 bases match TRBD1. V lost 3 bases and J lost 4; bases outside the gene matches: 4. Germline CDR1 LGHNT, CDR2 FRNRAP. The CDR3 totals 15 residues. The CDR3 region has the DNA TGTGCTAGTGGTTTTCGACAGGGGGACGGAAACACCATATATTTT. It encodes CASGFRQGDGNTIYF.